Each of the 22 T cell receptor beta chains below was sequenced from the same sample in a study of cytomegalovirus exposure and HLA in healthy donors. PCR used 60 Vbeta primers and 13 Jbeta primers. Clones were read by immunoSEQ multiplex PCR, and TCRdb kept only the in-frame ones, dropping some. The table lists about 88,000 clones, 69% of them singletons. Material: PBMCs. These receptors were taken from a man between 50 and 59 years old in good health and CMV-seronegative.

The rearrangement uses TRBV10-1 and TRBJ2-6, with 7 bases lining up with TRBD1. This CDR3 is 18 amino acids long. Germline CDR1 reads WNHNN; CDR2 reads SYGVQD (reference sequence). J gave up 0 bases and V 0 bases, and 5 bases lay outside the gene matches. The DNA for the CDR3 is TGCGCCAGCAGTGAGTCGGGACAGAAACACTCTGGGGCCAACGTCCTGACTTTC. This translates into CASSESGQKHSGANVLTF.

J is TRBJ2-1 and V is TRBV11-2; D gene uncertain. The CDR3 loop spans 13 amino acids. Per the germline V gene, CDR1 is SGHAT and CDR2 is FQNNGV. Trimming pared 1 base from V and 7 bases from J, leaving 8 bases between. CDR3 in amino acids: CASSLARWNEQFF. The DNA of the CDR3 is TGTGCCAGCAGCTTAGCGCGCTGGAATGAGCAGTTCTTC.

CDR3 DNA sequence: TGTGCCAGTAGTATAGGTGACATCACAGATACGCAGTATTTT. Protein sequence: CASSIGDITDTQYF. V is TRBV19 and J is TRBJ2-3; D not resolved. Germline values: CDR1 LNHDA, CDR2 SQIVND (reference sequence). Trimming took 1 base from V and 2 from J, leaving 7 bases between them. The length of the CDR3 is 14 residues.

This clone has more than one count but fewer than ten. V gene TRBV15 combines with J gene TRBJ2-3, with TRBD2 matching over 7 bases. V gave up 2 bases and J gave up 2 bases; unmatched junction bases: 1. CDR1 and CDR2 (germline): LNHNV, YYDKDF (reference sequence). CDR3 length: 14 residues. CDR3 in amino acids: CATSRRLATDTQYF. In DNA, the CDR3 is TGTGCCACCAGCAGAAGACTAGCCACAGATACGCAGTATTTT.

The chain couples TRBV29-1 to TRBJ2-7; TRBD2 matches at 12 bases. V lost 3 bases, J lost 1 base, and 10 bases stayed unmatched. The germline V gene has CDR1 SQVTM and CDR2 ANQGSEA. The CDR3 has 17 amino acids. In nucleotides, the CDR3 is TGCAGCGTTGAGCCCTCCCCAGGACTAGCGGGGTCCTACGAGCAGTACGTC. Its protein product is CSVEPSPGLAGSYEQYV.

The V gene is TRBV7-2, the J gene TRBJ1-1; D not certain. V shed 5 bases and J shed 1 base, with 8 bases lying between them. Germline CDR1 reads SGHTA; CDR2 reads FQGNSA. The CDR3 covers 13 residues. The CDR3 spells CASSHYTNTEAFF. For the CDR3, the DNA is TGTGCCAGCAGCCACTATACGAACACTGAAGCTTTCTTT.

The V and J genes are TRBV9 and TRBJ2-7; 8 nucleotides match TRBD1. Germline loops: CDR1 SGDLS, CDR2 YYNGEE. CDR3 length equals 14 residues. V shed 4 bases and J 2 bases; nucleotides not matched to a gene: 5. The DNA for the CDR3 is TGTGCCAGCAGCAGTGGGGACAGGCCCTACGAGCAGTACTTC. Translating it yields CASSSGDRPYEQYF. The full variable domain, in which reference TRBV9 and TRBJ2-7 provide the parts outside the CDR3, is DSGVTQTPKHLITATGQRVTLRCSPRSGDLSVYWYQQSLDQGLQFLIQYYNGEERAKGNILERFSAQQFPDLHSELNLSSLELGDSALYFCASSSGDRPYEQYFGPGTRLTVT.

The chain recombines TRBV7-8 with TRBJ2-1, with 8 bases identical to TRBD2. The CDR3 is made up of 14 amino acids. The germline V gene has CDR1 SGHVS and CDR2 FQNEAQ. V shed 8 bases, J shed 2 bases, and the junction held 5 bases outside the gene matches. The CDR3 loop is CASQSGRAYNEQFF. The CDR3 DNA reads as TGTGCCAGCCAAAGCGGGAGAGCCTACAATGAGCAGTTCTTC.

V is TRBV6-5 and J is TRBJ1-2; D is undetermined. Trimming took off 6 bases at V and 2 bases at J, with 4 bases between the two ends. The CDR3 runs 11 residues. Germline CDR1 and CDR2: MNHEY and SVGAGI. The CDR3 region has the DNA TGTGCCAGCAGACAGAACTATGGCTACACCTTC. As protein: CASRQNYGYTF.

This chain connects TRBV14 to TRBJ1-2, with TRBD1 matching over 9 bases. The CDR3 consists of 15 residues. The germline V gene has CDR1 SGHDN and CDR2 FVKESK. The V segment lost 4 bases and the J segment 7 bases; nucleotides outside the gene matches: 10. CDR3 region: CASSLLQGAQGGYTF. CDR3 in DNA: TGTGCCAGCAGCCTTTTACAGGGGGCGCAGGGTGGCTACACCTTC.

The chain carries TRBV6-1 and TRBJ1-5; TRBD1 aligns across 7 bases. In germline, CDR1 is MNHNS, CDR2 SASEGT. This CDR3 has 15 residues. V was clipped by 6 bases and J by 0 bases; unmatched bases: 5. The chain's CDR3 is CASRQGWDSNQPQHF. The DNA of the CDR3 is TGTGCCAGCAGACAGGGGTGGGATAGCAATCAGCCCCAGCATTTT.

The chain carries TRBV6-1 and TRBJ1-1; 11 bases align to TRBD1. The CDR3 runs 16 residues. V lost 3 bases, J lost 6 bases, and 9 bases stayed unmatched. Germline V CDR1 and CDR2: MNHNS, SASEGT. CDR3 protein: CASSDRSGTGGAEAFF. DNA of the CDR3: TGTGCCAGCAGTGACAGATCCGGGACAGGGGGTGCTGAAGCTTTCTTT.

The chain recombines TRBV19 with TRBJ2-1; a possible D gene is TRBD2 (5 bases). The V end lost 5 bases, the J end lost 0 bases, and 14 bases lay between the germline ends. The CDR3 sequence is 16 residues long. CDR1 and CDR2 from the germline V gene are LNHDA and SQIVND (reference sequence). The CDR3 region has the DNA TGTGCCAGTAGTTACTTTACTAGTAACTCCTACAATGAGCAGTTCTTC. Encoded protein: CASSYFTSNSYNEQFF.

The count of this clone is one. This sequence joins TRBV5-1 and TRBJ1-3; no reliable D call. This CDR3 has 17 amino acids. CDR1 and CDR2 from the germline V gene are SGHRS and YFSETQ. Trimming removed 4 bases at V and 0 bases at J, with 17 bases between. The CDR3 nucleotides are TGCGCCAGCAGCCTTAAACCTCCCCGGGACTCTGGAAACACCATATATTTT. Its translation: CASSLKPPRDSGNTIYF. The complete variable domain, with remaining parts taken from reference TRBV5-1 and TRBJ1-3, reads KAGVTQTPRYLIKTRGQQVTLSCSPISGHRSVSWYQQTPGQGLQFLFEYFSETQRNKGNFPGRFSGRQFSNSRSEMNVSTLELGDSALYLCASSLKPPRDSGNTIYFGEGSWLTVV.

This chain joins TRBV9 and TRBJ2-1, with D uncertain. The CDR3 is 15 residues long. Germline V gene lookup returns CDR1 SGDLS and CDR2 YYNGEE. The V end lost 5 bases, the J end lost 0 bases, and 12 bases lay between the germline ends. Here the CDR3 DNA reads TGTGCCAGCAGACGTGATAGAAGCTCCTACAATGAGCAGTTCTTC. This encodes CASRRDRSSYNEQFF.

J is TRBJ1-1 and V is TRBV7-9; 7 nucleotides match TRBD1. This CDR3 has 13 amino acids. Looked up from germline, CDR1 is SEHNR and CDR2 is FQNEAQ (reference sequence). Trimming at V came to 1 base and at J to 4 bases, leaving 0 bases not matched to a gene. The CDR3 DNA follows: TGTGCCAGCAGCTTAGGACAGGGCACTGAAGCTTTCTTT. Translating it yields CASSLGQGTEAFF.

The CDR3 DNA follows: TGTGCCAGCAGCCCTGGCCCCAATAACGGGGCAGGGGTTTGGTCACCCCTCCACTTT. This codes for CASSPGPNNGAGVWSPLHF. V usage is TRBV5-6 and J usage is TRBJ1-6; D perhaps matches TRBD1 (6 bases). V lost 4 bases and J 10 bases, leaving 30 bases between the germline ends. From germline, CDR1 is SGHDT and CDR2 YYEEEE. This CDR3 is built from 19 residues.

The rearrangement joins TRBV28 to TRBJ2-5; D is possibly TRBD1 (6 bases). V was cut by 5 bases and J by 1 base, with 17 bases left in between. Germline CDR1 is MDHEN and CDR2 is SYDVKM. The CDR3 consists of 16 residues. As DNA, the CDR3 is TGTGCCAGCAGTCCCACCGAGGACAGATTCCAAGAGACCCAGTACTTC. Translating gives CASSPTEDRFQETQYF.

The chain carries TRBV6-6 and TRBJ1-2, with a possible D match to TRBD1 (6 bases). V shed 0 bases and J shed 7 bases, with 18 bases lying between them. Germline V lookup: CDR1 MNHNY, CDR2 SVGAGI (reference sequence). The CDR3 sequence is 16 residues long. CDR3 protein: CASSYSDRQEYTGYTF. DNA for the CDR3: TGTGCCAGCAGTTACTCAGACCGACAGGAGTATACTGGCTACACCTTC.

The chain joins TRBV30 to TRBJ1-5; D uncertain. Trimming shortened V by 6 bases and J by 4 bases, and 10 bases separated the two germline ends. The CDR3 totals 12 residues. The germline CDR1 and CDR2 sequences are GTSNPN and SVGIG (reference sequence). Here the CDR3 DNA reads TGTGCCTGCAAAACCCGGAATCAGCCCCAGCATTTT. Translation gives CACKTRNQPQHF.

The chain uses TRBV6-1 and TRBJ2-3; 8 nucleotides agree with TRBD2. There are 15 residues in the CDR3. With 6 bases clipped from V and 2 bases from J, the junction kept 7 bases outside the gene matches. Germline-derived CDR1 and CDR2 are MNHNS and SASEGT. The CDR3 protein is CASRPGLAYTDTQYF. The CDR3 DNA sequence: TGTGCCAGCAGACCCGGACTAGCATACACAGATACGCAGTATTTT.

This chain links TRBV18 with TRBJ1-5; no clear D gene. CDR1 and CDR2 from the germline V gene are KGHSH and LQKENI. The CDR3 is 14 amino acids. Trimming took 0 bases from V and 11 from J, leaving 14 bases between them. This CDR3 reads CASSPPSSPKTQHF. Written as DNA, the CDR3 is TGTGCCAGCTCACCACCGAGCTCTCCAAAGACCCAGCATTTT.